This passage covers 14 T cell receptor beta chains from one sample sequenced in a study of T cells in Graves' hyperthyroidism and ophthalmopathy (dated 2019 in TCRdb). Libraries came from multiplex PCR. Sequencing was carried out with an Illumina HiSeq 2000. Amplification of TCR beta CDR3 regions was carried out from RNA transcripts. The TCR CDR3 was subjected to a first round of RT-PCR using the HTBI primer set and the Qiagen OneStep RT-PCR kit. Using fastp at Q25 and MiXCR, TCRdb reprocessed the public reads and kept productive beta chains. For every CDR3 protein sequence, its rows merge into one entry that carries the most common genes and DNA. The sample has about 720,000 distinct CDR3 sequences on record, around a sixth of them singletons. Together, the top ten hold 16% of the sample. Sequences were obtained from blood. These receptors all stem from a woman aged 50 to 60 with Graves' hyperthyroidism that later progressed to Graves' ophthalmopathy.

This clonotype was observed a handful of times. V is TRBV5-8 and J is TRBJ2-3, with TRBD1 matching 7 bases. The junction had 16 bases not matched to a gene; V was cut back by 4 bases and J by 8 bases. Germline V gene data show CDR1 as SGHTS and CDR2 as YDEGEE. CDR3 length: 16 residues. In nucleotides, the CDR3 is TGTGCCAGCAGCCGACCACCGGGACAGAGATTAGGTACGCAGTATTTT. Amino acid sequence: CASSRPPGQRLGTQYF.

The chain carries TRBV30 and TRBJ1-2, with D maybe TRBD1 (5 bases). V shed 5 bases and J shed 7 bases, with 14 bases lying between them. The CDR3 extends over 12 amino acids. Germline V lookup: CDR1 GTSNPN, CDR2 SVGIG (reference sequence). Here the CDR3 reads CAWVPIQGGYTF. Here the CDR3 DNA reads TGTGCCTGGGTACCTATTCAGGGTGGCTACACCTTC.

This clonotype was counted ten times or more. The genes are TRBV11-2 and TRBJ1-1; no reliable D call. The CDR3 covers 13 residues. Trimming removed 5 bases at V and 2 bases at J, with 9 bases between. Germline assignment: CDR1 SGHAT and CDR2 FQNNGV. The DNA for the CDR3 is TGTGCCAGCAGCCTAGGGATTAACACTGAAGCTTTCTTT. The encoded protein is CASSLGINTEAFF.

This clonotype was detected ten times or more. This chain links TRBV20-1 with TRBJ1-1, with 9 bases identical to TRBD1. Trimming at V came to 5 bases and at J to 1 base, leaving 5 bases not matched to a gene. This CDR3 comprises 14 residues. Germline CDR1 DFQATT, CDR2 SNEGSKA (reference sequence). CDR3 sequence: CSAGTGQGNTEAFF. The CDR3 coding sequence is TGCAGTGCTGGGACGGGACAGGGGAACACTGAAGCTTTCTTT.

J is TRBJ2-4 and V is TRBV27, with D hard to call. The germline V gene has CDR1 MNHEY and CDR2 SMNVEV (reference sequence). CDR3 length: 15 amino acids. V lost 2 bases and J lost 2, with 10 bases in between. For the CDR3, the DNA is TGTGCCAGCAGTTTAGCAGGCCCTCCCAAAAACATTCAGTACTTC. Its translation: CASSLAGPPKNIQYF.

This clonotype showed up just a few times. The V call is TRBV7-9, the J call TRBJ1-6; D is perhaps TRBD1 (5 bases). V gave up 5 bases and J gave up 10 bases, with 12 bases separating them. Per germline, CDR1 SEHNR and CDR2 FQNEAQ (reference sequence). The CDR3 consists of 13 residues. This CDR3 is CASSPSGGSPLHF. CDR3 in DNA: TGTGCCAGCAGCCCGTCGGGGGGATCACCCCTCCACTTT.

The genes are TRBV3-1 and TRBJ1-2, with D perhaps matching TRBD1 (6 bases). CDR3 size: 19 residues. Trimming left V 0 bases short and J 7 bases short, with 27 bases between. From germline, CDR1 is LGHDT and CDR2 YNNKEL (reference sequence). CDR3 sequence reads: CASSQESAWGARRQGGYTF. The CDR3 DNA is TGTGCCAGCAGCCAAGAAAGTGCTTGGGGGGCCCGGAGGCAGGGTGGCTACACCTTC.

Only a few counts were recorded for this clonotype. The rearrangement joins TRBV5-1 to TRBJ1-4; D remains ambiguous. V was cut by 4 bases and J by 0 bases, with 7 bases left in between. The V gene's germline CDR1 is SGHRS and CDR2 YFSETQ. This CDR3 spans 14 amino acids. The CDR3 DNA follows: TGCGCCAGCAGCGGAATCCCAACTAATGAAAAACTGTTTTTT. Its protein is CASSGIPTNEKLFF. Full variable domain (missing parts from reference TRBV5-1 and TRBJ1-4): KAGVTQTPRYLIKTRGQQVTLSCSPISGHRSVSWYQQTPGQGLQFLFEYFSETQRNKGNFPGRFSGRQFSNSRSEMNVSTLELGDSALYLCASSGIPTNEKLFFGSGTQLSVL.

CDR3 protein: CASSEIWTGGTDTQYF. The CDR3 bases are TGTGCCAGCAGTGAAATTTGGACAGGGGGGACAGATACGCAGTATTTT. The chain is built from TRBV6-1 and TRBJ2-3, with 10 bases aligning to TRBD1. CDR1 and CDR2 (germline): MNHNS, SASEGT. This CDR3 is built from 16 residues. The trim removed 2 bases at V and 3 bases at J, leaving 5 bases unmatched.

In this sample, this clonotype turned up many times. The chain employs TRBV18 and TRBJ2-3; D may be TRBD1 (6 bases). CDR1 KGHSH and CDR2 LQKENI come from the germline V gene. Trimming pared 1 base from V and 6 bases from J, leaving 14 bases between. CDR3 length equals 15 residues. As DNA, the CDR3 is TGTGCCAGCTCACCACTTACCCCAGGGGAGGATACGCAGTATTTT. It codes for CASSPLTPGEDTQYF.

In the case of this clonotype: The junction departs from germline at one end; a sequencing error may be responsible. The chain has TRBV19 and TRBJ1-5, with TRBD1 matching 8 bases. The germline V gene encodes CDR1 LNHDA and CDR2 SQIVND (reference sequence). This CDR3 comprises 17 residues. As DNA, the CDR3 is TGCGCCAGTAGTCCAGGGTCGACAGGGGCAGTGAATCAGCCCCAGCATTTT. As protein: CASSPGSTGAVNQPQHF.

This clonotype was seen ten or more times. The CDR3 reads CASSQYSGVAQYF. CDR3 nucleotide sequence: TGTGCCAGCAGCCAATATAGCGGGGTTGCGCAGTATTTT. The chain has TRBV3-1 and TRBJ2-3; 8 nucleotides agree with TRBD2. J gave up 10 bases and V 2 bases, and 5 bases lay outside the gene matches. This CDR3 is built from 13 residues. Germline lookup yields CDR1 LGHDT and CDR2 YNNKEL (reference sequence).

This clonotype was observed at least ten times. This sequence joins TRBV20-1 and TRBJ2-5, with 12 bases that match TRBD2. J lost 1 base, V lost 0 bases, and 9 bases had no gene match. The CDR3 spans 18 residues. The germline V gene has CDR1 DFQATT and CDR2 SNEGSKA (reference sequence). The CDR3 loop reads CSARDLGLAGNLQETQYF. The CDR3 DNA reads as TGCAGTGCTAGAGATCTCGGACTAGCGGGGAATCTCCAAGAGACCCAGTACTTC.

The CDR3 loop reads CASMAIRLDSPLHF. The CDR3 DNA sequence: TGTGCCAGCATGGCTATTAGGTTGGATTCACCCCTCCACTTT. This sequence joins TRBV6-1 and TRBJ1-6; no definite D call. The V gene lost 7 bases and the J gene lost 8 bases, with 15 bases spanning the gap. CDR1 and CDR2 (germline): MNHNS, SASEGT. The CDR3 totals 14 residues.